The present T cell receptor beta chain was sequenced within a study of CD8 T cells in ankylosing spondylitis (dated by TCRdb to about 2017). For the wider study: The study profiled T cell receptor beta repertoires in healthy donors and ankylosing spondylitis patients to find disease-linked TCR variants. The whole study cohort included 85 to 120 healthy donors and 25 ankylosing spondylitis patients. Samples of peripheral blood were taken, and for ankylosing spondylitis patients, synovial fluid was collected as well. Paper-wide results and their limitations: The disease-linked clones had a CD8+ phenotype and were found at relatively low frequencies in peripheral blood. The disease-linked clones were reported to be significantly enriched in matched synovial fluid samples from ankylosing spondylitis patients. Blood from ankylosing spondylitis patients appeared to be characterized by a TCR beta motif made up of about 8 highly homologous amino acid variants. Some TCR beta motif variants had previously been reported in synovial fluid and blood of reactive arthritis patients, which suggested common disease-initiation mechanisms.

CDR1 and CDR2 (SQVTM, ANQGSEA) derive from the germline V gene. Counted from cysteine to phenylalanine, this CDR3 has 13 amino acids. Only the CDR3 portion is preserved as DNA: 39 bases, with reading frame beginning at the first base. Trimming at the junction amounts to 4 bases on V and 13 bases on J, and the germline ends lie 17 bases apart. This clonotype was recorded at least ten times. The antigen it recognizes is unknown. The sample holds no much larger clone one base away, and base qualities are not on file. Sequencing took place on an Illumina HiSeq 2500. Quantitative 5'-RACE with molecular barcodes was the method used to prepare the TCR beta libraries. Under the source paper's analysis protocol: A new computational method based on a probabilistic model of VDJ rearrangement was used to identify disease-linked TCR variants. The public reads were run again by TCRdb, first through fastp at Q25 and then through MiXCR, and only productive beta chains were kept. One record per CDR3 amino acid sequence lists the most common genes and DNA. These V and J calls are TCRdb output, not the study's own analysis. The sample records fewer than 400,000 distinct CDR3 sequences, around 7.6% of which are singletons. The biggest ten clones account for roughly 15% of the sample.

Sequencing was done on a sample of blood, either unsorted or a sorted T cell fraction (not recorded which). The receptor's source is a male donor with ankylosing spondylitis. The sequence links TRBV29-1 to TRBJ1-6; no D segment can be confidently identified. The CDR3 protein is CSVGRGCGAPLHF. The base sequence is TGCAGCGTTGGTAGAGGCTGCGGAGCTCCCCTCCACTTT. Reference TRBV29-1 and TRBJ1-6 proteins supply the regions before and after the CDR3; the full variable domain is: SAVISQKPSRDICQRGTSLTIQCQVDSQVTMMFWYRQQPGQSLTLIATANQGSEATYESGFVIDKFPISRPNLTFSTLTVSNMSPEDSSIYLCSVGRGCGAPLHFGNGTRLTVT.